This TCR beta chain came from a study of blood T cell repertoires in COVID-19 (dated by TCRdb to the early 2020s). For the study in its entirety: The collaborator samples originated in the United States, Italy and Spain and spanned the acute and convalescent phases of COVID-19. The prospective study material was composed of cDNA or gDNA derived from T cells, B-cell-depleted T cells, or PBMCs. Subjects who had been exposed to COVID-19, were actively infected with it, or had recovered from it provided the deeply sampled blood TCRbeta repertoires that made up the dataset. The repertoires were released in a freely available public database intended as a resource for research on the immune response to SARS-CoV-2. Samples were obtained from the ongoing ImmuneRACE study (first 160 participants) and from some 1,200 subjects provided by 6 global collaborators. A de-identified subject ID, COVID-19 status, age in years and sex were almost always included in the sample metadata. Where available, HLA class I and class II types were obtained from metadata supplied by the sample provider rather than from assay-based typing.

The study at large found these results: The quantity of clinical and demographic metadata differed by source and by participant and was supplied without curation.

The collaborating institutions used their own protocols to collect whole blood in K2EDTA tubes. For TCRbeta analysis, collaborators shipped samples in one of three forms: frozen whole blood, isolated PBMCs, or DNA extracted from either of those sample types. Comment on this clone: The antigen it recognizes is unknown. No per-base quality is available; no much larger clone lies one base away.

The germline V and J ends show losses of 4 bases and 3 bases respectively, and no gene match explains 6 bases of the junction. The CDR3 sequence holds 15 residues, the cysteine and phenylalanine included. The kept DNA is CDR3 alone, 45 bases in frame from the first base. CDR1 and CDR2, looked up from the germline V gene, are SQVTM and ANQGSEA. TCRbeta CDR3 regions were amplified from genomic DNA by means of the immunoSEQ Assay, a bias-controlled multiplex PCR. Per the original workflow: The number of nucleated cells in each sample was estimated by amplification of reference gene primers within the assay. Sequence reads were collapsed and filtered to measure the absolute abundance of every unique TCRbeta CDR3 rearrangement. For each sample, productive Simpson clonality was calculated as the square root of Simpson's diversity index across productive rearrangements. In its TCRdb copy, this immuneACCESS table keeps in-frame sequences only and misses some clones. Where compared with another copy, unresolved V genes explain less than half of these, and the others have no known cause. The V and J calls and clone size were taken over from that table, and D and trimming were inferred from the DNA. The sample includes tens of thousands of clones, with 80% to 90% observed a single time. Over 8% of the sample comes from the top ten.

The origin of this receptor is a man aged 60 to 69 in a cohort sampled during active COVID-19. The sample comprised peripheral blood. The receptor chain draws on TRBV29-1 and TRBJ2-3; TRBD2 lines up with 11 middle nucleotides. The CDR3 protein: CSVGKLAGETDTQYF. Here is the DNA: TGCAGCGTTGGCAAACTAGCGGGGGAGACAGATACGCAGTATTTT.